This T cell receptor beta chain was recovered during a study of cytomegalovirus exposure and HLA in healthy donors (dated by TCRdb to 2016 to 2017). Regarding the research as a whole: An earlier analysis of more than 550 of the donors reported 276 Gb of sequence data and 117 million unique TCR beta sequences obtained from roughly 180 million T cells. To predict cytomegalovirus infection status, the study brought together high-throughput TCR immunosequencing, statistical association of individual TCRs with disease status, and machine learning. The later analysis used no new phenotypic data to find candidate immune exposures, relying instead on TCR beta sequences and their occurrence across donors. The T cell repertoires of 670 or so subjects were profiled by immunosequencing and related to cytomegalovirus serostatus. Typing coverage differed by locus: A, B, C, DRB1 and DQB1 were typed in roughly 620-630 donors, DQA1 in 500 to 550, DPA1 in approximately 600, and DPB1 in 472. Of the 300 to 500 genotyped donors, 81% were placed in the genetic ancestry cluster associated with self-reported Caucasian donors. Approximately 300 gigabases of sequencing data and around 80 million unique TCR sequences made up an early release that covered 500 to 650 HLA-typed donors. Every discovery cohort repertoire had been produced on one sequencing platform. Both class I and class II loci were covered by HLA typing, at four-digit resolution. Roughly 5 DR-DQ haplotypes were handled as single units for association and clustering, since linkage in the cohort was strong. Along with the approximately 700-subject first cohort, a separate validation cohort of around 120 different subjects was used. The aim of the study was to test whether cataloging public T cell receptors could identify signatures of past pathogen exposure. In a later analysis, previously published TCR beta repertoires from 666 donors were re-analyzed and high-resolution HLA genotyping was added so that TCR occurrence patterns could be studied. In a later genetic analysis, genome-wide SNP genotypes for 398 of the 666 donors were used, and that subset was treated as a discovery cohort. An earlier analysis of about 620 of the donors applied high-throughput TCR beta sequencing to assess whether each TCR beta V gene segment acted as functional or pseudogenic. Alongside the repertoire data, information on donor age, sex, ethnicity and CMV serostatus was compiled. Across some 400 genotyped donors of the cohort, an average of about 240,000 unique TCR beta nucleotide sequences per donor were sequenced, and 15% to 20% of those sequences were non-productive. What the study reported, not specific to this receptor: Cytomegalovirus status was reported to be diagnosed by the classifier with high specificity and sensitivity in both the original and validation cohorts. Across donors, most TCR sequences were observed very rarely, whereas some public TCRs were present in many individuals. The 87-base-pair reads could not distinguish some IMGT-functional V segments, including TRBV6-2 and TRBV6-3, so those segments were excluded. According to a later genetic analysis, donors in an Asian-associated ancestry cluster had fewer N-insertions in productive TCRs than the approximately 710-donor mean. According to a later analysis, most CMV-associated TCR beta chains appeared to be HLA-restricted, and the HLA associations seemed to be driven largely by CMV exposure. When HLA alleles, especially DR and DQ, strongly co-occurred, attributing TCR associations to individual alleles was difficult. A further reported finding was that TCR beta sequences accurately predicted the HLA-A and HLA-B alleles for most subjects in the first cohort. A cluster of highly shared sequence variants was judged likely to be a technical artifact of the sequencing pipeline. CMV serostatus was the only immune exposure information available for the cohort. Because HLA typing was unavailable for some donors at each locus, only the typed subset was used in association tests. Correlated functional status among segregating V segments might be attributable to linkage disequilibrium, but an unknown experimental factor could not be ruled out. In a later analysis, the rate of TCR association differed among HLA loci, with DRB1 alleles having the most associated TCRs and HLA-C alleles having the fewest. A few of the identified cytomegalovirus-associated TCR beta chains were confirmed in vitro to be specific for cytomegalovirus antigens. In the study, around 150 TCR beta chains were listed as associated with cytomegalovirus. Sequencing depth was assumed to be roughly uniform across donors in the presence/absence analyses, though that assumption may not hold. A later genetic analysis associated a missense DCLRE1C variant with V-gene and J-gene trimming of TCR beta chains, and an independent cohort replicated the association. It was suggested by the authors that the approach could potentially be generalized to other disease states and immunological phenotypes. This cohort had only TCR beta chains sequenced, and the lack of alpha or paired-chain data limited which features could be detected. In a later analysis, HLA-associated TCR beta chains showed more clonal expansion and lower generation probabilities than non-associated chains that were equally common. According to a later analysis, parvovirus B19, influenza, CMV and Epstein-Barr virus appeared linked to several top co-occurrence clusters. The earlier analysis of some 540 of the donors excluded 15 to 20 rarely observed V segments, including chromosome 9 orphons, because counts were too low. Specific HLA alleles were associated with 15,000 to 20,000 TCR beta sequences at a false discovery rate of 0.05 in a later analysis. In an earlier analysis of approximately 590 of the donors, most TCR beta V segments appeared in productive rearrangements about 87% or about 30% of the time, broadly matching IMGT annotations.

Library method: the immunoSEQ multiplex PCR assay. A mixture of 60 forward primers for TCR Vbeta segments and 13 reverse primers for TCR Jbeta segments was used in the multiplex PCR. Amplification of the CDR3 region of rearranged TCR beta genes was performed with a multiplex PCR assay on genomic DNA. The amplified TCR beta libraries were sequenced on the Illumina HiSeq System as 87-base-pair reads. Concerning the study's data processing: In a later analysis, roughly 80 million unique TCR beta chains were counted across the 650 to 700 repertoires, and about 10 million of these chains were shared by at least two donors. Raw reads were error-corrected and collapsed into unique sequences with a nearest-neighbor algorithm that merged closely related sequences to remove PCR and sequencing errors. To assign V, D and J gene segments, CDR3 sequences were aligned to IMGT reference sequences. For a sequence to be retained, a match of at least six nucleotides was required to both a V gene segment and a J gene segment. A rearrangement counted as productive if the CDR3 had no stop codons and remained in frame with V and J, and every other rearrangement counted as non-productive. CDR3 was defined according to IMGT convention as the region running from the second conserved V-encoded cysteine to the conserved J-encoded phenylalanine. The earlier analysis of 587 of the donors excluded sequences that lacked an unambiguous match to a single V gene segment. In an earlier analysis of approximately 560 of the donors, a V segment was called functional when productive rearrangements were above 56.7%, and segregating when the standard deviation between donors exceeded 5%. To diagnose cytomegalovirus status from the catalog of TCR beta chain sequences, a statistical classification framework was built. V and J gene assignment, in a later analysis, came from comparing TCR nucleotide sequences with IMGT/GENE-DB human TR gene sequences. A later analysis assigned CDR3 sequences and most-parsimonious VDJ recombination scenarios with the TCRdist pipeline. A later analysis defined each TCR beta chain by its CDR3 amino acid sequence plus V-gene family, and excluded reads lacking a unique V-gene family. In a later analysis, some 600 highly shared, low-generation-probability nucleotide sequences were removed to address suspected cross-contamination and a sequencing artifact. In a later analysis, a clonal expansion index for each public chain was calculated from normalized within-repertoire ranks of inferred template counts. Generation probabilities in a later analysis came from a VDJ recombination model fitted to out-of-frame rearrangements, and those results were checked against IGoR. A later analysis scored TCR-TCR, TCR-HLA and TCR-CMV co-occurrence with hypergeometric tests, applying a repertoire-size bias correction to TCR pairs. In a later analysis, false discovery rates were estimated by permuting HLA or CMV assignments 20 times. In a later analysis, co-occurring TCRs were grouped using DBSCAN, and TCRdist sequence similarity was added for clustering within HLA-allele-positive subsets. Repertoires with fewer than 30,000 or more than 120,000 public chains, plus five repertoires with anomalous nucleotide sharing, were excluded from co-occurrence clustering. The table was pulled from immuneACCESS by TCRdb, which kept in-frame rearrangements only. Such tables lose some clones; where checked, under half of the loss comes from unresolved V genes, and the rest has no known cause. The D gene and trimming were derived from the DNA, and the V and J assignments and clone size from that table. This sample holds 180,000 or so clones; roughly 79% were observed only once. 6% to 7% of the sample rests with the top ten.

The CDR3, cysteine through phenylalanine, is 12 amino acids long. Of the read, only the CDR3 DNA is kept; its 36 bases are in frame from base 1. Taken from the germline V gene, the CDR1 and CDR2 loops are MDHEN and SYDVKM. At the junction V is shortened by 8 bases and J by 4 bases, with 8 bases in between. This clone is a singleton in its sample. Its antigen has not been determined. Qualities for individual bases were not recorded, and no much larger clone is one base off. The cohort was made up of 666 healthy bone marrow donors. All cohort members were sampled while nominally healthy, although unrecorded immune exposures were likely present. The donor was CMV seropositive and belonged to the group of 270 or so seropositive cohort members. Each donor provided a peripheral blood sample, and peripheral blood mononuclear cells were used for TCR beta sequencing. Genomic DNA was extracted from the blood cell samples with the Qiagen DNeasy Blood Extraction Kit.

The sequenced sample was PBMCs. This TCR derives from a man aged 40-49 years in good health and CMV-seropositive. The chain employs TRBV28 and TRBJ1-4; the D gene lacks a confident call. The CDR3 sequence is CASRDYNEKLFF. The nucleotides are TGTGCCAGCCGAGATTATAATGAAAAACTGTTTTTT.